The next 16 T cell receptor beta chains were all read from a single sample in a study of human T cells and chemical hapten exposure. Time point indicated: patch test 2, 6 weeks after DPC sensitization. Treatment specified: therapeutic diphenylcyclopropenone sensitization with weekly scalp DPC. A single record per CDR3 protein comes from TCRdb applying MiXCR to the RACE reads. The data show roughly 120,000 distinct CDR3 sequences, 9% to 9.5% seen once. This material consisted of whole blood, taken in connection with sensitization to the hapten diphenylcyclopropenone (DPC). These receptors originate from a woman aged 40 to 50 with alopecia areata. Some clones in this sample may be carry-over from other donors' samples.

This clonotype was counted only a few times. The chain employs TRBV7-2 and TRBJ2-1; D might be TRBD1 or TRBD2, each matching 5 bases. V lost 3 bases, J lost 12 bases, and 18 bases lay in between. Germline V gives CDR1 SGHTA, CDR2 FQGNSA. This CDR3 spans 14 amino acids. The CDR3 coding sequence is TGTGCCAGCAGCTTCCTCGGGACCTTCGTATGGCAGTTCTTC. This sequence encodes CASSFLGTFVWQFF.

The rearrangement uses TRBV28 and TRBJ2-7; 8 bases match TRBD2. The CDR3 runs 14 residues. The V gene's germline CDR1 is MDHEN and CDR2 SYDVKM. V was pared by 2 bases and J by 2 bases, with 2 bases of the junction left unmatched. In DNA, the CDR3 is TGTGCCAGCAGTTTACGGGGGGGAACCTACGAGCAGTACTTC. Its protein is CASSLRGGTYEQYF.

This clonotype showed up many times. V is TRBV6-2 or TRBV6-3 and J is TRBJ2-4; weak D call: TRBD1 (5 bases). The CDR3 has 13 amino acids. The ends were cut back, 3 bases at V and 9 bases at J, with 12 bases in the middle. The germline V gene encodes CDR1 MNHEY and CDR2 SVGEGT. CDR3 sequence: CASSYIRVAIQYF. CDR3 in DNA: TGTGCCAGCAGTTATATCAGGGTGGCCATTCAGTACTTC.

The rearrangement links TRBV15 to TRBJ2-3; D is ambiguous. There are 15 residues in the CDR3. From germline, CDR1 is LNHNV and CDR2 YYDKDF (reference sequence). V was clipped by 0 bases and J by 4 bases, with 11 bases between them. DNA of the CDR3: TGTGCCACCAGCAGAGATAAGCTAAGCGCAGATACGCAGTATTTT. This encodes CATSRDKLSADTQYF.

This clonotype has a count of ten or more. The chain is built from TRBV18 and TRBJ1-2; D possibly corresponds to TRBD1 (6 bases). The V gene lost 3 bases and the J gene lost 4 bases, with 12 bases spanning the gap. Per germline, CDR1 KGHSH and CDR2 LQKENI. The CDR3 extends over 14 amino acids. CDR3 loop: CASSPPTGSYGYTF. The CDR3 bases are TGTGCCAGCTCACCGCCAACAGGGTCCTATGGCTACACCTTC.

This clonotype showed up many times. The genes are TRBV7-2 and TRBJ2-7; 9 nucleotides align to TRBD1. V gave up 2 bases and J gave up 2 bases; unmatched junction bases: 4. The CDR3 spans 15 residues. Germline V gene lookup returns CDR1 SGHTA and CDR2 FQGNSA. The CDR3 DNA reads as TGTGCCAGCAGCTTATTTTGGACAGGGGCCTACGAGCAGTACTTC. It specifies CASSLFWTGAYEQYF.

The sample holds many counts of this clonotype. The chain is built from TRBV2 and TRBJ2-7, with 8 bases lining up with TRBD1. From germline, CDR1 is SNHLY and CDR2 FYNNEI. With 4 bases clipped from V and 6 bases from J, the junction kept 2 bases outside the gene matches. The CDR3 covers 12 residues. The CDR3 reads CASSVQGAEQYF. In DNA form, the CDR3 reads TGTGCCAGCAGTGTTCAGGGGGCCGAGCAGTACTTC.

Concerning this clonotype: Since a much larger clone is just one base distant, this may be a read error. J is TRBJ1-1 and V is TRBV6-5; D is unresolved. The CDR3 is made up of 15 amino acids. CDR1 and CDR2 from the germline V gene are MNHEY and SVGAGI. The CDR3 sequence: CAGRSMPLSGTEAFF. In DNA form, the CDR3 reads TGTGCCGGCAGGTCGATGCCCCTTTCGGGCACTGAAGCTTTCTTT.

The V gene is TRBV7-2, the J gene TRBJ2-1, with D maybe TRBD1 (6 bases). Germline V gives CDR1 SGHTA, CDR2 FQGNSA. Between the trimmed V and J ends, which lost 5 bases and 4 bases, there was a span of 12 bases. This CDR3 region has 14 residues. The CDR3 DNA is TGTGCCAGCAGCCATCCCGGACAGTACAATGAGCAGTTCTTC. Protein sequence: CASSHPGQYNEQFF. Supplemented by reference TRBV7-2 and TRBJ2-1, the full variable domain reads GAGVSQSPSNKVTEKGKDVELRCDPISGHTALYWYRQSLGQGLEFLIYFQGNSAPDKSGLPSDRFSAERTGGSVSTLTIQRTQQEDSAVYLCASSHPGQYNEQFFGPGTRLTVL.

This clonotype came up a few times. The chain carries TRBV18 and TRBJ2-3; D gene ambiguous. V lost 3 bases and J lost 2, with 12 bases in between. Germline assignment: CDR1 KGHSH and CDR2 LQKENI. This CDR3 is 15 amino acids long. The CDR3 loop reads CASSPSTATTDTQYF. CDR3 sequence (DNA): TGTGCCAGCTCACCCAGTACAGCCACCACAGATACGCAGTATTTT.

There are many counts of this clonotype. The chain couples TRBV12-3 or TRBV12-4 to TRBJ2-5, with D perhaps matching TRBD2 (7 bases). V dropped 2 bases and J dropped 0 bases, with 16 bases sitting between them. This CDR3 has 17 residues. DNA of the CDR3: TGTGCCAGCAGTTTATGGGCGGGGGCCCCGTACCAAGAGACCCAGTACTTC. Translated: CASSLWAGAPYQETQYF.

The chain is built from TRBV7-9 and TRBJ1-2; D is unclear. Germline V gene sequence: CDR1 SEHNR, CDR2 FQNEAQ (reference sequence). The ends were cut back, 5 bases at V and 3 bases at J, with 19 bases in the middle. The CDR3 is 16 residues long. The CDR3 DNA follows: TGTGCCAGCAGCCCTACCATTGGGGAAGCGGACTATGGCTACACCTTC. The encoded protein is CASSPTIGEADYGYTF.

This clonotype was found many times. The chain is built from TRBV7-6 and TRBJ1-1; unclear D gene. Between the trimmed V and J ends, which lost 2 bases and 4 bases, there was a span of 11 bases. CDR1 SGHVS and CDR2 FNYEAQ come from the germline V gene. This CDR3 has 14 residues. The CDR3 coding sequence is TGTGCCAGCAGCTTATATGAGGCTAGCACTGAAGCTTTCTTT. Translation gives CASSLYEASTEAFF.

This clonotype was detected a few times. The rearrangement uses TRBV2 and TRBJ1-5, with 7 bases that match TRBD1. J lost 7 bases, V lost 5 bases, and 11 bases had no gene match. Germline lookup yields CDR1 SNHLY and CDR2 FYNNEI. This CDR3 has 15 residues. CDR3 residues: CASSYDREMSQPQHF. CDR3 coding DNA: TGTGCCAGCAGTTATGACAGGGAAATGTCCCAGCCCCAGCATTTT.

The table lists this clonotype with a few counts. V is TRBV19 and J is TRBJ2-1; perhaps D is TRBD1 or TRBD2 (6 bases each). In germline, CDR1 is LNHDA, CDR2 SQIVND (reference sequence). There are 16 residues in the CDR3. V lost 1 base, J lost 3 bases, and 13 bases lay in between. CDR3 region: CASSIVRGASYNEQFF. In DNA form, the CDR3 reads TGTGCCAGTAGTATAGTAAGGGGGGCCAGCTACAATGAGCAGTTCTTC.

Notes on this clonotype: The germline gene is not matched at one end of the junction; a read error may be the cause. The chain employs TRBV6-2 or TRBV6-3 and TRBJ2-7; TRBD2 aligns across 9 bases. Germline V lookup: CDR1 MNHEY, CDR2 SVGEGT. This CDR3 spans 15 amino acids. The CDR3 nucleotides read TGTGCCAGCAGTTCGGCCGTAGCGGGGGCTTACGAGCGGTACTTC. Protein sequence: CASSSAVAGAYERYF.